Listed here are 15 T cell receptor beta chains from one sample, sequenced in a study of T cells after yellow fever vaccination. Using its own MiXCR run on the 5' RACE reads, TCRdb lists one record per CDR3 protein. The table has 510,000 or so distinct CDR3 sequences, less than 20% seen once. The specimen comprised PBMCs, sampled 15 days after the yellow fever booster vaccination. These receptors came from a man younger than 40 who received the YFV17D yellow fever vaccine.

The chain couples TRBV4-1 to TRBJ2-5; D gene uncertain. The germline V gene encodes CDR1 MGHRA and CDR2 YSYEKL. Trimming removed 0 bases from V and 13 bases from J, with 3 bases in between. This CDR3 region has 9 residues. The CDR3 coding sequence is TGCGCCAGCAGCCAAGACCGGTACTTC. Its protein is CASSQDRYF.

This clonotype has a handful of counts. V gene TRBV5-1 combines with J gene TRBJ2-1, with 7 nucleotides matching TRBD1. V shed 2 bases and J 7 bases; nucleotides not matched to a gene: 9. This CDR3 contains 15 residues. Germline assignment: CDR1 SGHRS and CDR2 YFSETQ. CDR3 nucleotide sequence: TGCGCCAGCAGCTTCCAGTGGACAGGTGTAAATGAGCAGTTCTTC. This codes for CASSFQWTGVNEQFF.

The chain combines TRBV11-2 with TRBJ2-5, with 9 bases aligning to TRBD2. The trim removed 0 bases at V and 5 bases at J, leaving 10 bases unmatched. Germline lookup yields CDR1 SGHAT and CDR2 FQNNGV. The CDR3 is made up of 17 amino acids. The CDR3 bases are TGTGCCAGCAGCTTAGACGGGCTAGCGGGGTCTGGTGAGACCCAGTACTTC. Residues: CASSLDGLAGSGETQYF.

This clonotype showed up just a few times. CDR3 residues: CASSPGPMNTEAFF. As DNA, the CDR3 is TGTGCCAGCAGCCCCGGCCCTATGAACACTGAAGCTTTCTTT. The chain joins TRBV6-1 to TRBJ1-1, with unresolved D. The CDR3 has 14 amino acids. Germline-derived CDR1 and CDR2 are MNHNS and SASEGT. Between the trimmed V and J ends, which lost 6 bases and 0 bases, there was a span of 11 bases.

This clonotype has only a few counts. V gene TRBV7-6 combines with J gene TRBJ2-3; no clear D gene. CDR1 and CDR2 (germline): SGHVS, FNYEAQ. V was cut by 5 bases and J by 4 bases, with 19 bases left in between. The CDR3 runs 16 residues. The CDR3 DNA reads as TGTGCCAGCAGCCCCCCCGGGCCTGGAATTTCAGATACGCAGTATTTT. This sequence encodes CASSPPGPGISDTQYF.

The chain combines TRBV4-3 with TRBJ2-2; D gene uncertain. Trimming cost V 4 bases and J 7 bases, with 13 bases left between them. CDR1 is LGHNA, CDR2 YSLEER, per germline. The CDR3 sequence is 14 residues long. CDR3 region: CASSLTLLGGELFF. DNA for the CDR3: TGCGCCAGCAGCCTCACACTCCTGGGCGGGGAGCTGTTTTTT.

This clonotype was counted only a few times. V is TRBV20-1 and J is TRBJ1-4; no reliable D call. The CDR3 length is 14 residues. The germline V gene encodes CDR1 DFQATT and CDR2 SNEGSKA (reference sequence). Trimming shortened V by 3 bases and J by 8 bases, and 16 bases separated the two germline ends. CDR3 sequence reads: CSARSLLEVEKLFF. The CDR3 nucleotides read TGCAGTGCTAGGTCCTTGTTGGAGGTAGAAAAACTGTTTTTT.

This clonotype appeared a few times. The chain couples TRBV9 to TRBJ2-3; no clear D gene. CDR3 length equals 13 residues. CDR1 is SGDLS and CDR2 is YYNGEE in the germline V gene. The V end was cut by 5 bases, the J end by 0 bases, with 7 bases between. CDR3 bases: TGTGCCAGCAGGGGGAAGAGCACAGATACGCAGTATTTT. This encodes CASRGKSTDTQYF.

CDR3 amino acids: CASSYAGANEQFF. DNA for the CDR3: TGTGCCAGCAGTTACGCCGGTGCCAATGAGCAGTTCTTC. This sequence joins TRBV6-5 and TRBJ2-1; D gene ambiguous. CDR3 length: 13 residues. Deletions cut 2 bases from V and 6 bases from J, with 8 bases between. Looked up from germline, CDR1 is MNHEY and CDR2 is SVGAGI.

This clonotype was found a few times. Because the CDR3's place on the DNA is in doubt, the DNA is left out and the CDR3 is given as listed by TCRdb. The chain combines TRBV7-5 with TRBJ2-2; the D call in the table, TRBD2, was not verified against the DNA. TRBV7-5 is given as a pseudogene. The CDR3 sequence runs 21 residues, both termini included. CDR3 loop: CISVPEAHSGLAGLFDGELFF.

This clonotype was counted a few times. The CDR3 DNA reads TGTGCCACCAGCAGAGATTGGCGGGGGGATGAGCAGTTCTTC. It specifies CATSRDWRGDEQFF. The chain links TRBV15 to TRBJ2-1, with 8 nucleotides matching TRBD2. The CDR3 loop spans 14 amino acids. V dropped 0 bases and J dropped 8; count of bases not matched to a gene: 3. Germline values: CDR1 LNHNV, CDR2 YYDKDF (reference sequence).

The chain has TRBV7-2 and TRBJ2-5; D assignment may be TRBD1 or TRBD2 (6 bases each). The germline CDR1 and CDR2 sequences are SGHTA and FQGNSA. Trimming shortened V by 8 bases and J by 9 bases, and 19 bases separated the two germline ends. The CDR3 is made up of 13 amino acids. CDR3 amino acids: CASSWDKPGAQYF. As DNA, the CDR3 is TGTGCCAGCTCCTGGGACAAGCCGGGGGCCCAGTACTTC.

This clonotype has a handful of counts. The chain recombines TRBV20-1 with TRBJ2-5; the match to TRBD2 covers 7 bases. V dropped 3 bases and J dropped 4; count of bases not matched to a gene: 8. Germline V gene sequence: CDR1 DFQATT, CDR2 SNEGSKA (reference sequence). CDR3 size: 14 residues. The CDR3 nucleotides are TGCAGTGCTAGCCTACTAGCGACACTAGAGACCCAGTACTTC. Amino acids: CSASLLATLETQYF.

This clonotype was seen more than once but under ten times. This rearrangement joins TRBV20-1 to TRBJ2-7; D not resolved. Germline V CDR1 and CDR2: DFQATT, SNEGSKA (reference sequence). The length of the CDR3 is 13 residues. V was clipped by 5 bases and J by 6 bases, with 17 bases between them. The CDR3: CSAGSIALREQYF. The CDR3 nucleotides read TGCAGTGCTGGAAGTATAGCCTTGCGCGAGCAGTACTTC.

This clonotype was observed a few times. This chain links TRBV29-1 with TRBJ2-1; D tentatively fits TRBD1 or TRBD2 (5 bases each). V was cut by 8 bases and J by 5 bases, with 19 bases left in between. Germline lookup yields CDR1 SQVTM and CDR2 ANQGSEA. The CDR3 runs 14 residues. The CDR3 spells CSTAPSGTNNEQFF. In nucleotides, the CDR3 is TGCAGCACAGCCCCCTCCGGGACCAACAATGAGCAGTTCTTC.